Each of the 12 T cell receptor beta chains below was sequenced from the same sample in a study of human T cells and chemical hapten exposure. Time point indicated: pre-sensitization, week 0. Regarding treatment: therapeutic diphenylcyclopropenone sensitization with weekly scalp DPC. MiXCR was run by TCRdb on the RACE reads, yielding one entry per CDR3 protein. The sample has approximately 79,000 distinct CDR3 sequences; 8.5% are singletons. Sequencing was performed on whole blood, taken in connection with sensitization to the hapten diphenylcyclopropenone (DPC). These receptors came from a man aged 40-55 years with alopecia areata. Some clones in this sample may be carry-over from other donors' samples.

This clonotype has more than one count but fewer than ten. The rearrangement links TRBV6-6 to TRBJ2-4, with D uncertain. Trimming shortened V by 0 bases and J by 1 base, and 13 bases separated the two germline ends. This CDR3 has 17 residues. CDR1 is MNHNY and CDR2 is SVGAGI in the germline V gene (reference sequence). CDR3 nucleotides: TGTGCCAGCAGTTACTCGAGAGGAGAGGAGGCCAAAAACATTCAGTACTTC. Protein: CASSYSRGEEAKNIQYF.

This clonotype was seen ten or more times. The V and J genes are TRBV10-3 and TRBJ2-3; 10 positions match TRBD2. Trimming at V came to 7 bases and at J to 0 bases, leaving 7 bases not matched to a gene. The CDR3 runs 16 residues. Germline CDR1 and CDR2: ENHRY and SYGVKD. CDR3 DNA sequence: TGTGCCATCAACCAACTAGCGGGGAGTAGCACAGATACGCAGTATTTT. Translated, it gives CAINQLAGSSTDTQYF.

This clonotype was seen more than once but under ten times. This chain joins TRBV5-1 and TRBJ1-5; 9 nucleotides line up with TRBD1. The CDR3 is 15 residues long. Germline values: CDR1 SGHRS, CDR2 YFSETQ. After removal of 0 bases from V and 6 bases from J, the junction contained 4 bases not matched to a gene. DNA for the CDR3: TGCGCCAGCAGCTTGGAGGGACAGGGTACTCAGCCCCAGCATTTT. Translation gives CASSLEGQGTQPQHF.

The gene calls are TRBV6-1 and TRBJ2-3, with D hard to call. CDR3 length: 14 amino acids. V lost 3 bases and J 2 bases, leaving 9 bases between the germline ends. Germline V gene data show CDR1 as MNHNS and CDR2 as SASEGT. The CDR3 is CASSEGGNTDTQYF. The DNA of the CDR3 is TGTGCCAGCAGTGAGGGCGGAAACACAGATACGCAGTATTTT.

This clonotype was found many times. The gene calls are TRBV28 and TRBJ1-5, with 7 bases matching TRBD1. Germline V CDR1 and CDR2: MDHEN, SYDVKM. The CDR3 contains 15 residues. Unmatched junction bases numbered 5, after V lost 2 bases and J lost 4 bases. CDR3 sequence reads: CASSLLDRANQPQHF. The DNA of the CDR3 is TGTGCCAGCAGTTTACTCGACAGGGCTAATCAGCCCCAGCATTTT.

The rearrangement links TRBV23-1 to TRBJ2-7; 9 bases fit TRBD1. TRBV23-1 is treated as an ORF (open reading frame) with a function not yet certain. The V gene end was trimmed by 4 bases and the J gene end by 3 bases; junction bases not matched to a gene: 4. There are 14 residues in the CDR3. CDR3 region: CASSRQGVIYEQYF. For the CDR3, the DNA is TGCGCCAGCAGTCGACAGGGGGTAATCTACGAGCAGTACTTC.

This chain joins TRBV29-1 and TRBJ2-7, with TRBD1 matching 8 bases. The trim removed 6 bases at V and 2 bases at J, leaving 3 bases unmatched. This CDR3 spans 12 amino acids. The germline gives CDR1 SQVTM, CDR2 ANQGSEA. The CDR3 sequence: CSVADRAYEQYF. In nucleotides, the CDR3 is TGCAGCGTCGCGGACAGGGCCTACGAGCAGTACTTC.

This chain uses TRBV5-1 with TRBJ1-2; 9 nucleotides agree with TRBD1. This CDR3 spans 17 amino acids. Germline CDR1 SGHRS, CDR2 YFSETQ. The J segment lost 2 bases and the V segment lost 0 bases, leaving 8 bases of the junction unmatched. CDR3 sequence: CASSLGSGTGRNYGYTF. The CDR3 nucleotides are TGCGCCAGCAGCTTGGGGTCAGGGACAGGGCGGAACTATGGCTACACCTTC.

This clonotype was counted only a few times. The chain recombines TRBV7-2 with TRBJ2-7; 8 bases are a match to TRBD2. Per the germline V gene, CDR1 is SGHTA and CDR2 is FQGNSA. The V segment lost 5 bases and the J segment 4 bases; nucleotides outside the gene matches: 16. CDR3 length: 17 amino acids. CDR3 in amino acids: CASSIQVAGTRDYEQYF. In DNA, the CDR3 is TGTGCCAGCAGCATACAGGTTGCCGGGACTAGGGATTACGAGCAGTACTTC. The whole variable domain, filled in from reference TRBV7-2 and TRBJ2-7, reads GAGVSQSPSNKVTEKGKDVELRCDPISGHTALYWYRQSLGQGLEFLIYFQGNSAPDKSGLPSDRFSAERTGGSVSTLTIQRTQQEDSAVYLCASSIQVAGTRDYEQYFGPGTRLTVT.

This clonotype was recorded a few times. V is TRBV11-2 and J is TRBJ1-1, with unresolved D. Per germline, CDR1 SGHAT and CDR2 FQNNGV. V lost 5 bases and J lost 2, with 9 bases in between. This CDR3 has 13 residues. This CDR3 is CASSRQTNTEAFF. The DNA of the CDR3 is TGTGCCAGCAGCCGTCAGACCAACACTGAAGCTTTCTTT.

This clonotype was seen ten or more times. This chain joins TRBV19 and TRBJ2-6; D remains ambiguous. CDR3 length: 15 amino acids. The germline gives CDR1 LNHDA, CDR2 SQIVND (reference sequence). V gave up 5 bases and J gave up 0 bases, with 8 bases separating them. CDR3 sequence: CASSPQSSGANVLTF. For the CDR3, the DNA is TGTGCCAGTAGTCCGCAGAGCTCTGGGGCCAACGTCCTGACTTTC.

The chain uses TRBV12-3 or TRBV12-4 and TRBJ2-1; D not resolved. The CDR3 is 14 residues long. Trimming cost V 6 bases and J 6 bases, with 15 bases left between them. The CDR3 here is CASRTSLWGNEQFF. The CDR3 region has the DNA TGTGCCAGCAGGACCTCCCTCTGGGGCAATGAGCAGTTCTTC.